The 32 T cell receptor beta chains below all came from one sample that was sequenced in a study of CD8 T cells in ankylosing spondylitis. The study's findings and limits: Blood of patients with ankylosing spondylitis appeared to be characterized by a TCR beta motif of several highly homologous variants.

Which antigens these TCRs recognize remains unknown. Via MiXCR, TCRdb re-called the 5' RACE reads, giving one row per CDR3 protein. The sample contains about 220,000 distinct CDR3 sequences, approximately 20% of which appear only once. The specimen sequenced was blood, either unsorted or a sorted T cell fraction (not recorded which). These TCRs come from a male donor with ankylosing spondylitis.

This sequence joins TRBV5-1 and TRBJ2-7; D is uncertain. There are 18 residues in the CDR3. V lost 0 bases, J lost 2 bases, and 21 bases lay in between. Germline CDR1 and CDR2: SGHRS and YFSETQ. In nucleotides, the CDR3 is TGCGCCAGCAGCTTGGCCGTATCCTCGGACGGATACACCTACGAGCAGTACTTC. It encodes CASSLAVSSDGYTYEQYF. Variable domain in full (rest from reference TRBV5-1 and TRBJ2-7): KAGVTQTPRYLIKTRGQQVTLSCSPISGHRSVSWYQQTPGQGLQFLFEYFSETQRNKGNFPGRFSGRQFSNSRSEMNVSTLELGDSALYLCASSLAVSSDGYTYEQYFGPGTRLTVT.

The chain uses TRBV18 and TRBJ2-1; either TRBD1 or TRBD2 may fit D (6 bases each). Trimming removed 2 bases from V and 9 bases from J, with 20 bases in between. There are 16 residues in the CDR3. Germline assignment: CDR1 KGHSH and CDR2 LQKENI. The CDR3, as DNA: TGTGCCAGCTCACCATGGGGGGCGCGGCCCGACAGTGAGCAGTTCTTC. Its translation is CASSPWGARPDSEQFF.

The chain couples TRBV27 to TRBJ1-1; weak D call: TRBD1 (6 bases). CDR3 length: 14 residues. Trimming removed 5 bases from V and 3 bases from J, with 13 bases in between. From germline, CDR1 is MNHEY and CDR2 SMNVEV (reference sequence). This CDR3 reads CASSVTGTYTEAFF. As DNA, the CDR3 is TGTGCCAGCAGTGTTACAGGGACCTACACTGAAGCTTTCTTT.

CDR3 nucleotides: TGTGCCAGCAGGGCTAGCTCCTATAATTCACCCCTCCACTTT. Its translation: CASRASSYNSPLHF. The chain is built from TRBV27 and TRBJ1-6; D gene uncertain. The V and J ends lost 6 bases and 0 bases respectively, with 6 bases between them. The CDR3 spans 14 residues. Germline V lookup: CDR1 MNHEY, CDR2 SMNVEV (reference sequence).

This clonotype appeared once. V is TRBV30 and J is TRBJ2-7; 9 bases agree with TRBD1. Germline trimming cut 1 base from V and 4 bases from J; bases unmatched to any gene: 11. The CDR3 covers 16 residues. The V gene's germline CDR1 is GTSNPN and CDR2 SVGIG (reference sequence). For the CDR3, the DNA is TGTGCCTGGAGTGGATTGCCTCCCGGGACAGGGTACGAGCAGTACTTC. It specifies CAWSGLPPGTGYEQYF.

This clonotype appeared a few times. V is TRBV20-1 and J is TRBJ2-1; D is ambiguous. Germline V gene sequence: CDR1 DFQATT, CDR2 SNEGSKA (reference sequence). The CDR3 sequence is 14 residues long. V shed 3 bases and J shed 4 bases, with 13 bases lying between them. The CDR3 protein is CSASEALGYNEQFF. CDR3 nucleotide sequence: TGCAGTGCTAGTGAGGCCCTGGGTTACAATGAGCAGTTCTTC.

In this sample, this clonotype turned up a few times. This sequence joins TRBV4-1 and TRBJ2-5; the match to TRBD2 covers 9 bases. This CDR3 has 15 residues. Germline V gives CDR1 MGHRA, CDR2 YSYEKL. Trimming cost V 1 base and J 2 bases; bases outside gene matches: 2. CDR3 loop: CASSQVAGEQETQYF. The CDR3 coding sequence is TGCGCCAGCAGCCAAGTAGCGGGGGAGCAAGAGACCCAGTACTTC.

The sample holds a few counts of this clonotype. The gene calls are TRBV25-1 and TRBJ1-1; D is uncertain. Germline assignment: CDR1 MGHDK and CDR2 SYGVNS. This CDR3 has 13 amino acids. The V end was cut by 1 base, the J end by 6 bases, with 9 bases between. CDR3 DNA sequence: TGTGCCAGCAGTGAATGGGATGGGCCTGAAGCTTTCTTT. Protein sequence: CASSEWDGPEAFF. Full variable domain (remainder filled in from reference TRBV25-1 and TRBJ1-1): EADIYQTPRYLVIGTGKKITLECSQTMGHDKMYWYQQDPGMELHLIHYSYGVNSTEKGDLSSESTVSRIRTEHFPLTLESARPSHTSQYLCASSEWDGPEAFFGQGTRLTVV.

The chain is built from TRBV12-3 or TRBV12-4 and TRBJ1-2, with 8 positions matching TRBD1. V shed 5 bases and J 8 bases; nucleotides not matched to a gene: 16. There are 16 residues in the CDR3. CDR3 DNA sequence: TGTGCCAGCAGTAGAGAGGGACAGGACTTTCTGGGAGGCTACACCTTC. As protein: CASSREGQDFLGGYTF.

V gene TRBV20-1 combines with J gene TRBJ1-3; 8 bases are shared with TRBD1. CDR3 length: 16 residues. J was trimmed by 4 bases and V by 2 bases; bases with no gene match: 10. Germline-derived CDR1 and CDR2 are DFQATT and SNEGSKA (reference sequence). The CDR3 loop is CSARPGGAWLGNTIYF. For the CDR3, the DNA is TGCAGTGCTAGACCAGGGGGCGCGTGGTTGGGAAACACCATATATTTT.

V gene TRBV27 combines with J gene TRBJ2-1, with unresolved D. This CDR3 contains 17 residues. V was trimmed by 0 bases and J by 2 bases, leaving 14 bases between them. Germline V gene sequence: CDR1 MNHEY, CDR2 SMNVEV (reference sequence). CDR3 nucleotide sequence: TGTGCCAGCAGTTTATCACAAGGGCCCGCTCCCTACAATGAGCAGTTCTTC. It encodes CASSLSQGPAPYNEQFF.

This clonotype has a count of ten or more. This chain links TRBV5-1 with TRBJ2-7; D is unclear. V lost 0 bases and J 6 bases, leaving 7 bases between the germline ends. The germline V gene encodes CDR1 SGHRS and CDR2 YFSETQ. CDR3 length equals 12 residues. CDR3 DNA: TGCGCCAGCAGCTTGGATCAACTCGAGCAGTACTTC. Translation: CASSLDQLEQYF.

This clonotype was observed at least ten times. V gene TRBV11-2 combines with J gene TRBJ2-1; D gene uncertain. The ends were cut back, 2 bases at V and 7 bases at J, with 15 bases in the middle. The V gene's germline CDR1 is SGHAT and CDR2 FQNNGV. The CDR3 extends over 15 amino acids. DNA of the CDR3: TGTGCCAGCAGCTTAAATCATGGCAGTCCTAATGAGCAGTTCTTC. This sequence encodes CASSLNHGSPNEQFF.

Only a few counts were recorded for this clonotype. The chain combines TRBV5-1 with TRBJ2-1; 8 bases match TRBD1. CDR3 length: 15 amino acids. Germline-derived CDR1 and CDR2 are SGHRS and YFSETQ. The V and J ends lost 5 bases and 4 bases, in that order; junction bases with no gene match: 8. The CDR3 loop is CASRPDRVQYNEQFF. CDR3 sequence (DNA): TGCGCCAGCAGACCGGACAGGGTTCAGTACAATGAGCAGTTCTTC.

This clonotype turned up a few times. The CDR3: CASSEAFGAGLTDTQYF. CDR3 coding DNA: TGTGCCAGCAGTGAAGCGTTTGGAGCGGGTCTCACAGATACGCAGTATTTT. The rearrangement links TRBV2 to TRBJ2-3; TRBD2 is a possible D gene (6 bases). Trimming stripped 0 bases from V and 2 bases from J, with 15 bases between. Germline V lookup: CDR1 SNHLY, CDR2 FYNNEI. The CDR3 loop spans 17 amino acids.

The V call is TRBV27, the J call TRBJ2-1; no definite D call. Germline CDR1 MNHEY, CDR2 SMNVEV (reference sequence). V gave up 2 bases and J gave up 4 bases, with 9 bases separating them. The CDR3 runs 14 residues. CDR3 loop: CASSLANPYNEQFF. DNA for the CDR3: TGTGCCAGCAGTTTAGCCAACCCGTACAATGAGCAGTTCTTC.

The rearrangement joins TRBV4-1 to TRBJ1-2, with D possibly being TRBD1 (6 bases). CDR1 is MGHRA and CDR2 is YSYEKL in the germline V gene. The CDR3 loop spans 14 amino acids. The V end was cut by 0 bases, the J end by 8 bases, with 13 bases between. CDR3 in amino acids: CASSQDSRGLGYTF. The CDR3 DNA is TGCGCCAGCAGCCAAGATAGTAGGGGGTTGGGCTACACCTTC.

This clonotype was detected only a few times. J is TRBJ1-5 and V is TRBV20-1; D gene ambiguous. Trimming removed 0 bases at V and 3 bases at J, with 12 bases between. The germline gives CDR1 DFQATT, CDR2 SNEGSKA (reference sequence). CDR3 size: 15 residues. CDR3 in amino acids: CSARDPPRHNQPQHF. CDR3 nucleotide sequence: TGCAGTGCTAGAGATCCCCCCAGGCACAATCAGCCCCAGCATTTT.

This clonotype was found a few times. The V gene is TRBV25-1, the J gene TRBJ2-4, with D perhaps being TRBD1 or TRBD2 (5 bases each). Per germline, CDR1 MGHDK and CDR2 SYGVNS. Trimming removed 7 bases from V and 8 bases from J, with 6 bases in between. The CDR3 contains 10 residues. In DNA form, the CDR3 reads TGTGCCAGCATGGGGGACATTCAGTACTTC. This encodes CASMGDIQYF.

The V gene is TRBV20-1, the J gene TRBJ2-7, with 10 bases fitting TRBD1. V dropped 1 base and J dropped 3; count of bases not matched to a gene: 3. The germline gives CDR1 DFQATT, CDR2 SNEGSKA (reference sequence). The CDR3 extends over 14 amino acids. The CDR3 reads CSARGRTGGYEQYF. The CDR3 DNA is TGCAGTGCTAGAGGGAGGACAGGGGGCTACGAGCAGTACTTC.

V gene TRBV12-3 or TRBV12-4 combines with J gene TRBJ1-5, with 8 positions matching TRBD1. The V and J ends lost 1 base and 6 bases, in that order; junction bases with no gene match: 8. The CDR3 has 16 residues. DNA for the CDR3: TGTGCCAGCAGTTTAGAAGGTCAGGGGGCCGGTCAGCCCCAGCATTTT. Its translation is CASSLEGQGAGQPQHF.

This clonotype was seen only a few times. The V and J genes are TRBV7-8 and TRBJ2-3, with TRBD2 matching 7 bases. Germline-derived CDR1 and CDR2 are SGHVS and FQNEAQ. V shed 4 bases, J shed 2 bases, and the junction held 9 bases outside the gene matches. This CDR3 region has 16 residues. CDR3 in amino acids: CASSSSTGGSTDTQYF. The CDR3 nucleotides are TGTGCCAGCAGCTCATCGACGGGGGGTTCCACAGATACGCAGTATTTT. The complete variable domain, with remaining parts taken from reference TRBV7-8 and TRBJ2-3, reads GAGVSQSPRYKVAKRGQDVALRCDPISGHVSLFWYQQALGQGPEFLTYFQNEAQLDKSGLPSDRFFAERPEGSVSTLKIQRTQQEDSAVYLCASSSSTGGSTDTQYFGPGTRLTVL.

The rearrangement uses TRBV28 and TRBJ2-7, with a weak D call TRBD1 (5 bases). The V and J ends lost 3 bases and 5 bases respectively, with 17 bases between them. CDR1 MDHEN and CDR2 SYDVKM come from the germline V gene. The CDR3 is 15 amino acids. This CDR3 reads CASSLPTTAGNEQYF. DNA of the CDR3: TGTGCCAGCAGTTTGCCCACGACAGCAGGGAACGAGCAGTACTTC.

The CDR3 loop reads CASSQDTDRGQKDTQYF. The CDR3 DNA sequence: TGCGCCAGCAGCCAAGATACGGACAGGGGGCAGAAAGATACGCAGTATTTT. The chain employs TRBV4-3 and TRBJ2-3; 11 positions match TRBD1. CDR3 length: 17 amino acids. The trim removed 0 bases at V and 5 bases at J, leaving 7 bases unmatched. CDR1 is LGHNA, CDR2 YSLEER, per germline.

This clonotype was detected only a few times. The chain couples TRBV9 to TRBJ1-5; D may be TRBD1 (5 bases). With 2 bases removed from V and 6 bases from J, the gap between germline ends came to 12 bases. In germline, CDR1 is SGDLS, CDR2 YYNGEE. This CDR3 contains 14 residues. The CDR3 loop reads CASSVSGGGQPQHF. The CDR3 coding sequence is TGTGCCAGCAGCGTCTCCGGGGGGGGTCAGCCCCAGCATTTT.

The chain links TRBV12-3 or TRBV12-4 to TRBJ1-2; tentative D call: TRBD1 (6 bases). The CDR3 loop spans 14 amino acids. V was shortened by 4 bases and J by 8 bases, with 17 bases between the two germline ends. The CDR3 protein is CASSSNRVVSGYTF. Written as DNA, the CDR3 is TGTGCCAGCAGTTCGAACAGGGTTGTAAGCGGCTACACCTTC.

This clonotype was counted only a few times. V is TRBV20-1 and J is TRBJ1-1; TRBD1 aligns across 7 bases. The CDR3 spans 11 residues. Germline loops: CDR1 DFQATT, CDR2 SNEGSKA (reference sequence). Trimming took 4 bases from V and 9 from J; bases not matched to a gene: 5. The CDR3 DNA follows: TGCAGTGCTACTTCAGGGGGACAAGCTTTCTTT. Amino acid sequence: CSATSGGQAFF.

This clonotype was counted a few times. The rearrangement uses TRBV4-3 and TRBJ2-1; D is perhaps TRBD2 (5 bases). The CDR3 has 16 amino acids. V was pared by 0 bases and J by 0 bases, with 9 bases between. From germline, CDR1 is LGHNA and CDR2 YSLEER. This CDR3 is CASSQDNSGSYNEQFF. For the CDR3, the DNA is TGCGCCAGCAGCCAAGATAACAGCGGCTCCTACAATGAGCAGTTCTTC.

This clonotype has just a few counts. The chain employs TRBV4-1 and TRBJ2-7; 7 nucleotides agree with TRBD2. Per the germline V gene, CDR1 is MGHRA and CDR2 is YSYEKL. With V trimmed by 3 bases and J by 3 bases, 5 bases remained unmatched. The CDR3 is made up of 14 amino acids. The CDR3 region has the DNA TGCGCCAGCAGCCACGGGACTAACGACTACGAGCAGTACTTC. This translates into CASSHGTNDYEQYF.

CDR3 sequence reads: CASGGAPYEQYF. DNA for the CDR3: TGTGCCAGCGGGGGGGCTCCCTACGAGCAGTACTTC. The chain joins TRBV9 to TRBJ2-7, with a possible D match to TRBD2 (7 bases). The V end lost 7 bases, the J end lost 2 bases, and 10 bases lay between the germline ends. The CDR3 contains 12 residues. Germline CDR1 reads SGDLS; CDR2 reads YYNGEE.

This clonotype was observed a few times. The J gene is TRBJ2-1, the V gene TRBV5-1; TRBD2 matches 8 bases. With V trimmed by 2 bases and J by 3 bases, 4 bases remained unmatched. This CDR3 region has 15 residues. The germline V gene has CDR1 SGHRS and CDR2 YFSETQ. As DNA, the CDR3 is TGCGCCAGCAGCTTTAGCGGGGAAAACTACAATGAGCAGTTCTTC. Its translation is CASSFSGENYNEQFF.

The chain uses TRBV29-1 and TRBJ2-2; D not resolved. This CDR3 region has 11 residues. V shed 2 bases and J shed 7 bases, with 5 bases lying between them. CDR1 and CDR2 from the germline V gene are SQVTM and ANQGSEA. CDR3 region: CSVETLGELFF. The DNA of the CDR3 is TGCAGCGTTGAAACACTCGGGGAGCTGTTTTTT.